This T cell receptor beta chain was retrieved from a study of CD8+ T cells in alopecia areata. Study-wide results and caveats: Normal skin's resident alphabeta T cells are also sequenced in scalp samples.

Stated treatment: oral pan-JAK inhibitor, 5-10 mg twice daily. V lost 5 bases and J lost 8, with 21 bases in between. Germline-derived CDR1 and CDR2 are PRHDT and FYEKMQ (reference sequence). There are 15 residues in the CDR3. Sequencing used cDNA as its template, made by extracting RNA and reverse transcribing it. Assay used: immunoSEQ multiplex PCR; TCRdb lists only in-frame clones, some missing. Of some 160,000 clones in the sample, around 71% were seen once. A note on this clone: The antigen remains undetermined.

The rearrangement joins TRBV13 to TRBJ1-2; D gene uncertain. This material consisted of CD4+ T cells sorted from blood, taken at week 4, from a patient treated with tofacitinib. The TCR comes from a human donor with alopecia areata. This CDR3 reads CASSGSTPQSGGYTF. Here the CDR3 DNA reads TGTGCCAGCAGCGGATCCACCCCTCAGTCGGGGGGCTACACCTTC.